The rows below give T cell receptor beta chains drawn from one sample of a study of blood T cell repertoires in COVID-19. Data came from immunoSEQ multiplex PCR; TCRdb stores just in-frame clones and leaves some out. The profile shows about 64,000 clones, 88% of them singletons. Sequencing was done on a sample of PBMCs or T cells enriched from blood (not recorded which). All receptors come from a woman between 35 and 50 years old who had recovered from COVID-19. Each CDR3 is given with its conserved first and last residue.

TRBJ2-3,TRBV27,CASRAGGTDTQYF
TRBJ2-7,TRBV6-5,CASSPNPTGYEQYF
TRBJ2-1,TRBV6-5,CASNPGERINEQFF
TRBJ2-1,TRBV7-9,CASSLEGQAYNEQFF
TRBJ2-1,TRBV6-4,CASSAGAYNEQFF
TRBJ1-2,TRBV6-5,CASSYAQVGGYGYTF
TRBJ1-4,TRBV19,CASSTTGPGGLGGATNEKLFF
TRBJ2-7,TRBV7-3,CASSLVHQYEQYF
TRBJ2-7,TRBV11-2,CASSLIGVPSEQYF
TRBJ1-3,TRBV27,CASSSGGAGNTIYF
TRBJ1-1,TRBV5-4,CASSATGVGRTEAFF
TRBJ1-2,TRBV6-5,CASSRTGQGAGGYTF
TRBJ1-1,TRBV29-1,CSVEVMRRGAFF
TRBJ2-1,TRBV18,CASSLDRNNEQFF
TRBJ1-1,TRBV5-4,CASSRTGQPEAFF
TRBJ1-2,TRBV11-2,CASSLEAGVNYGYTF
TRBJ2-7,TRBV12-5,CASGLVPGQGSHEQYF
TRBJ1-1,TRBV6-2/TRBV6-3,CASSYTTGGLNTEAFF
TRBJ1-1,TRBV29-1,CSTQGDRVRNTEAFF
TRBJ1-5,TRBV7-9,CASSLDRVEPQHF
TRBJ2-1,TRBV3-1/TRBV3-2,CASSPPQIGRGPGEQFF
TRBJ2-7,TRBV6-5,CASSRQGPYEQYF
TRBJ2-7,TRBV4-1,CASSQEGAPRGRDEQYF
TRBJ2-3,TRBV10-1,CATSVQGSTDTQYF
TRBJ1-2,TRBV6-1,CASSESGITFGGYTF
TRBJ1-2,TRBV4-1,CASSHPVGGNYGYTF
TRBJ2-7,TRBV14,CASSQDVRQAHYEQYF
TRBJ2-7,TRBV6-1,CASSEAVRWLHAF
TRBJ2-2,TRBV6-2/TRBV6-3,CASSRRQGGGELFF
TRBJ1-2,TRBV5-4,CASRPSVQGRYTF